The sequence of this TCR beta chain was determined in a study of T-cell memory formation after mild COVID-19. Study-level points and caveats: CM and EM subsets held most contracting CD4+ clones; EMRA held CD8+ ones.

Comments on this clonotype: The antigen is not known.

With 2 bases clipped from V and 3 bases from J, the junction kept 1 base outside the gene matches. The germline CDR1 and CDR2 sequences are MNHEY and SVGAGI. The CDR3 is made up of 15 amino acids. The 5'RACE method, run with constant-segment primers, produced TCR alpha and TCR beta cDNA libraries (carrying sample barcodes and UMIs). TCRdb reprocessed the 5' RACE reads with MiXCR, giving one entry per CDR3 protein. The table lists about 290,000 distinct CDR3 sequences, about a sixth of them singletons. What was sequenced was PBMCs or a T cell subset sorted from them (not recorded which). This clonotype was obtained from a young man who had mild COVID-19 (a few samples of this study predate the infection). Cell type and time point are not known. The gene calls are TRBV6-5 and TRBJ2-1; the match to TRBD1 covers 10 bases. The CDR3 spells CASSYGTGDYNEQFF. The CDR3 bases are TGTGCCAGCAGTTACGGGACAGGGGACTACAATGAGCAGTTCTTC.